Following are 26 T cell receptor beta chains from one sample sequenced in a study of blood T cell repertoires in COVID-19. TCRdb keeps only in-frame clones here, not all; method: immunoSEQ multiplex PCR. This sample has roughly 180,000 clones; roughly 81% occur once, and the top ten carry roughly 7.1%. The source material was peripheral blood. Receptor source: a man in his forties who had recovered from COVID-19.

The V gene is TRBV7-2, the J gene TRBJ1-4; TRBD1 aligns across 8 bases. Trimming cost V 1 base and J 8 bases; bases outside gene matches: 9. The CDR3 covers 16 residues. The germline CDR1 and CDR2 sequences are SGHTA and FQGNSA. CDR3 DNA sequence: TGTGCCAGCAGCTTAGTCGCAGGGGGCTCAAGGGAAAAACTGTTTTTT. Translation: CASSLVAGGSREKLFF.

The chain links TRBV11-2 to TRBJ2-7; the match to TRBD2 covers 9 bases. Germline assignment: CDR1 SGHAT and CDR2 FQNNGV. This CDR3 contains 12 residues. The V segment lost 6 bases and the J segment 3 bases; nucleotides outside the gene matches: 0. In DNA form, the CDR3 reads TGTGCCAGCAGGACTAGCGGCTACGAGCAGTACTTC. Translation: CASRTSGYEQYF.

This sequence joins TRBV7-9 and TRBJ1-1, with a possible D match to TRBD1 (6 bases). Trimming pared 8 bases from V and 0 bases from J, leaving 10 bases between. The CDR3 contains 13 residues. Germline V gene sequence: CDR1 SEHNR, CDR2 FQNEAQ (reference sequence). The CDR3 loop reads CASGGDMNTEAFF. The DNA of the CDR3 is TGTGCCAGCGGGGGGGACATGAACACTGAAGCTTTCTTT.

This clone was observed a handful of times. CDR3 DNA sequence: TGTGCCATCGGTTGGACAGGGAACTATGGCTACACCTTC. This sequence encodes CAIGWTGNYGYTF. This chain links TRBV10-3 with TRBJ1-2, with 8 nucleotides matching TRBD1. This CDR3 region has 13 residues. Germline V gene sequence: CDR1 ENHRY, CDR2 SYGVKD. Trimming at V came to 8 bases and at J to 2 bases, leaving 4 bases not matched to a gene.

The gene calls are TRBV19 and TRBJ1-2; TRBD1 might be the D (6 bases). Germline V gives CDR1 LNHDA, CDR2 SQIVND (reference sequence). Trimming removed 1 base from V and 4 bases from J, with 7 bases in between. This CDR3 has 13 residues. This chain's CDR3 is CASSIGDIYGYTF. Here the CDR3 DNA reads TGTGCCAGTAGTATAGGGGACATCTATGGCTACACCTTC. Together with reference TRBV19 and TRBJ1-2, the CDR3 gives the full variable domain: DGGITQSPKYLFRKEGQNVTLSCEQNLNHDAMYWYRQDPGQGLRLIYYSQIVNDFQKGDIAEGYSVSREKKESFPLTVTSAQKNPTAFYLCASSIGDIYGYTFGSGTRLTVV.

The rearrangement uses TRBV9 and TRBJ2-5; unclear D gene. The CDR3 spans 14 residues. The germline V gene encodes CDR1 SGDLS and CDR2 YYNGEE. Trimming left V 6 bases short and J 4 bases short, with 16 bases between. CDR3 sequence: CASTPSGSAETQYF. The CDR3 DNA reads as TGTGCCAGCACCCCTAGTGGTAGTGCAGAGACCCAGTACTTC.

On this clone itself: Other DNA variants within this sample encode the same CDR3. V gene TRBV4-3 combines with J gene TRBJ2-7; 7 nucleotides agree with TRBD1. CDR3 length: 14 residues. The germline V gene encodes CDR1 LGHNA and CDR2 YSLEER. The ends lost 1 base at V and 1 base at J; junction bases unmatched: 1. Written as DNA, the CDR3 is TGCGCCAGCAGCCAAGCGACAGGGTCCTACGAGCAGTACTTC. Encoded protein: CASSQATGSYEQYF.

The gene calls are TRBV11-3 and TRBJ1-1; D unresolved. The germline V gene encodes CDR1 SGHNT and CDR2 YENEEA. The CDR3 runs to 12 residues. With 1 base removed from V and 5 bases from J, the gap between germline ends came to 5 bases. CDR3 sequence (DNA): TGTGCCAGCAGCTTAGTCCGTACTGAAGCTTTCTTT. Amino acid sequence: CASSLVRTEAFF.

This clone was recorded a few times. The J gene is TRBJ2-5, the V gene TRBV4-1; D possibly corresponds to TRBD2 (6 bases). Germline V lookup: CDR1 MGHRA, CDR2 YSYEKL. Between the trimmed V and J ends, which lost 4 bases and 4 bases, there was a span of 13 bases. This CDR3 is built from 14 residues. CDR3: CASSLSLRGETQYF. The CDR3, as DNA: TGCGCCAGCAGCCTCTCTCTGCGGGGAGAGACCCAGTACTTC.

The rearrangement joins TRBV2 to TRBJ1-4, with D possibly TRBD1 on 6 matching bases. CDR1 and CDR2 from the germline V gene are SNHLY and FYNNEI. The V end was cut by 6 bases, the J end by 0 bases, with 11 bases between. This CDR3 spans 15 amino acids. For the CDR3, the DNA is TGTGCCAGCAGAAGGACAGCTGCAACTAATGAAAAACTGTTTTTT. Protein: CASRRTAATNEKLFF.

V usage is TRBV4-1 and J usage is TRBJ1-5; 7 bases match TRBD1. This CDR3 is built from 15 residues. V shed 2 bases, J shed 2 bases, and the junction held 3 bases outside the gene matches. Germline values: CDR1 MGHRA, CDR2 YSYEKL. The CDR3 nucleotides are TGCGCCAGCAGCCAAAGAGGGGGCCGCAATCAGCCCCAGCATTTT. Translated: CASSQRGGRNQPQHF.

The rearrangement links TRBV20-1 to TRBJ1-5, with D maybe TRBD1 (5 bases). V was shortened by 3 bases and J by 7 bases, with 13 bases between the two germline ends. Germline V gene sequence: CDR1 DFQATT, CDR2 SNEGSKA (reference sequence). This CDR3 is 13 amino acids long. The CDR3 region has the DNA TGCAGTGCTAGTATGGCAGGGCGCCAGCCCCAGCATTTT. It encodes CSASMAGRQPQHF.

The chain carries TRBV7-8 and TRBJ2-2, with a tentative D call TRBD2 (5 bases). CDR1 SGHVS and CDR2 FQNEAQ come from the germline V gene. Trimming cost V 2 bases and J 1 base, with 14 bases left between them. This CDR3 is built from 17 residues. The CDR3 loop is CASSLLGLAGNTGELFF. The DNA for the CDR3 is TGTGCCAGCAGCTTATTAGGGCTAGCAGGGAACACCGGGGAGCTGTTTTTT.

CDR3: CASSLGNRVGETQYF. In DNA form, the CDR3 reads TGTGCCAGCAGCTTAGGGAACAGGGTAGGAGAGACCCAGTACTTC. This rearrangement joins TRBV7-6 to TRBJ2-5, with D tentatively TRBD1 (6 bases). The CDR3 has 15 residues. Deletions cut 1 base from V and 4 bases from J, with 13 bases between. CDR1 SGHVS and CDR2 FNYEAQ come from the germline V gene. The variable domain in full, completed from reference TRBV7-6 and TRBJ2-5, reads GAGVSQSPRYKVTKRGQDVALRCDPISGHVSLYWYRQALGQGPEFLTYFNYEAQQDKSGLPNDRFSAERPEGSISTLTIQRTEQRDSAMYRCASSLGNRVGETQYFGPGTRLLVL.

The chain couples TRBV2 to TRBJ2-1; D may be TRBD2 (6 bases). The CDR3 consists of 15 residues. V was cut by 7 bases and J by 2 bases, with 15 bases left in between. The germline CDR1 and CDR2 sequences are SNHLY and FYNNEI. The CDR3 sequence: CASKGIAVAYNEQFF. In DNA form, the CDR3 reads TGTGCCAGCAAAGGGATAGCGGTCGCCTACAATGAGCAGTTCTTC.

This chain links TRBV6-5 with TRBJ2-7, with 9 positions matching TRBD1. The germline V gene encodes CDR1 MNHEY and CDR2 SVGAGI. The CDR3 totals 14 residues. V was clipped by 3 bases and J by 4 bases; unmatched bases: 4. For the CDR3, the DNA is TGTGCCAGCAGTTATTACAGGGGGCAATACGAGCAGTACTTC. Translating gives CASSYYRGQYEQYF.

CDR3 residues: CASKPGGVTEAFF. The DNA for the CDR3 is TGTGCCAGCAAGCCTGGGGGGGTCACTGAAGCTTTCTTT. The gene calls are TRBV28 and TRBJ1-1, with D maybe TRBD1 (5 bases). This CDR3 contains 13 residues. The ends were cut back, 7 bases at V and 4 bases at J, with 13 bases in the middle. Germline CDR1 MDHEN, CDR2 SYDVKM.

This sequence joins TRBV11-3 and TRBJ2-7, with TRBD2 matching over 8 bases. CDR1 and CDR2 from the germline V gene are SGHNT and YENEEA. Losses at the gene ends were 6 bases for V and 3 bases for J; bases not matched to a gene: 4. There are 13 residues in the CDR3. CDR3 coding DNA: TGTGCCAGCAGTCGCGGGGGGTTCTACGAGCAGTACTTC. It encodes CASSRGGFYEQYF.

The chain links TRBV19 to TRBJ1-4, with a tentative D call TRBD1 (5 bases). Looked up from germline, CDR1 is LNHDA and CDR2 is SQIVND (reference sequence). The germline V and J ends were trimmed by 3 bases and 10 bases, with 12 bases remaining between them. This CDR3 contains 13 residues. CDR3 bases: TGTGCCAGTAGTATTGGGGGAGGGCGAAAACTGTTTTTT. The encoded protein is CASSIGGGRKLFF.

This chain uses TRBV28 with TRBJ2-7; a weak D match, TRBD2 (6 bases). Per germline, CDR1 MDHEN and CDR2 SYDVKM. The CDR3 spans 13 residues. V lost 8 bases to trimming and J lost 6 bases, with 17 bases between them. The CDR3 sequence: CASGSLAIGEQYF. The CDR3 coding sequence is TGTGCCAGCGGATCTCTAGCGATCGGCGAGCAGTACTTC.

The chain recombines TRBV7-9 with TRBJ1-1; no firm D call. The CDR3 loop spans 12 amino acids. Trimming removed 8 bases from V and 2 bases from J, with 9 bases in between. Per the germline V gene, CDR1 is SEHNR and CDR2 is FQNEAQ (reference sequence). CDR3 sequence reads: CASSLFNTEAFF. As DNA, the CDR3 is TGTGCCAGCTCCCTGTTTAACACTGAAGCTTTCTTT.

V usage is TRBV30 and J usage is TRBJ1-5, with 9 bases identical to TRBD1. With V trimmed by 2 bases and J by 4 bases, 15 bases remained unmatched. Germline V lookup: CDR1 GTSNPN, CDR2 SVGIG (reference sequence). There are 18 residues in the CDR3. As DNA, the CDR3 is TGTGCCTGGAGTCTAAGCTACCGACAGGGGGGTGTGAATCAGCCCCAGCATTTT. It is translated as CAWSLSYRQGGVNQPQHF.

J is TRBJ2-1 and V is TRBV28; 9 positions agree with TRBD2. The CDR3 is 15 amino acids. CDR1 and CDR2 from the germline V gene are MDHEN and SYDVKM. Trimming took 4 bases from V and 6 from J; bases not matched to a gene: 7. The CDR3 nucleotides read TGTGCCAGCAGTTCCGGCACTAGCGGGTTCAATGAGCAGTTCTTC. This codes for CASSSGTSGFNEQFF.

The V gene is TRBV7-2, the J gene TRBJ1-6; 7 positions agree with TRBD1. CDR1 SGHTA and CDR2 FQGNSA come from the germline V gene. The V and J ends lost 5 bases and 9 bases, in that order; junction bases with no gene match: 10. The CDR3 sequence is 15 residues long. The CDR3 DNA reads as TGTGCCAGCAGCCCCCAAAACAGGGGAGGTTCACCCCTCCACTTT. It yields the protein CASSPQNRGGSPLHF.

This chain connects TRBV7-2 to TRBJ2-1; TRBD2 aligns across 14 bases. J was trimmed by 8 bases and V by 2 bases; bases with no gene match: 5. Germline V gives CDR1 SGHTA, CDR2 FQGNSA. The CDR3 is 16 residues long. CDR3 amino acids: CASSLWGLAGADEQFF. The CDR3 bases are TGTGCCAGCAGCTTATGGGGACTAGCGGGAGCGGATGAGCAGTTCTTC.

This clone has a single count. Here the CDR3 reads CASSLAGASYEQYF. CDR3 DNA: TGCGCCAGCAGCTTGGCGGGAGCCTCCTACGAGCAGTACTTC. The chain is built from TRBV5-1 and TRBJ2-7; tentatively, D is TRBD2 (6 bases). The germline gives CDR1 SGHRS, CDR2 YFSETQ. The CDR3 has 14 residues. Trimming took off 0 bases at V and 0 bases at J, with 7 bases between the two ends.